This T cell receptor beta chain was recovered during a study of identical twins. Findings and caveats of the study: Twin sharing of out-of-frame TCR alpha was underestimated by models in monozygotic pairs.

Every sampled donor was Caucasian and healthy. This clonotype was recorded at least ten times. Its antigen is unidentified. MiXCR, run by TCRdb on the 5' RACE reads, gives a single entry per CDR3 protein. This sample has approximately 700,000 distinct CDR3 sequences, with over 5% found just once. V gave up 7 bases and J gave up 1 base, with 10 bases separating them. Germline CDR1 is SQVTM and CDR2 is ANQGSEA. The CDR3 runs 12 residues. The chain combines TRBV29-1 with TRBJ1-1, with a tentative D call TRBD1 (5 bases). This receptor was taken from a man aged 18 to 29 in good health. The sample was naive T cells sorted from blood. Here the CDR3 reads CSGDDRNTEAFF. The CDR3 bases are TGCAGCGGGGATGACAGGAACACTGAAGCTTTCTTT.